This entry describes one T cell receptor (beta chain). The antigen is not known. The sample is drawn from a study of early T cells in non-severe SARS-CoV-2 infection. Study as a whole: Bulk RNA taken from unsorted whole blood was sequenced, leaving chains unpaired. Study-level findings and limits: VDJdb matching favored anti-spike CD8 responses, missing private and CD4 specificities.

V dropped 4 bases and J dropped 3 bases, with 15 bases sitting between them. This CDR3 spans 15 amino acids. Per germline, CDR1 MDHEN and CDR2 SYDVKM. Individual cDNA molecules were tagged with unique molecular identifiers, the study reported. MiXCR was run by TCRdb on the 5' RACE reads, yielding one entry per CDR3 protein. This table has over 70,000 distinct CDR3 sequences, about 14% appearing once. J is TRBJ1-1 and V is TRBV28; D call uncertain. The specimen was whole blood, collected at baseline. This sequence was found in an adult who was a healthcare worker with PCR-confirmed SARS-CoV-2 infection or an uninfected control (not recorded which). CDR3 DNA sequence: TGTGCCAGCAGTTCCTCCCCGGGTTTGGACACTGAAGCTTTCTTT. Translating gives CASSSSPGLDTEAFF.